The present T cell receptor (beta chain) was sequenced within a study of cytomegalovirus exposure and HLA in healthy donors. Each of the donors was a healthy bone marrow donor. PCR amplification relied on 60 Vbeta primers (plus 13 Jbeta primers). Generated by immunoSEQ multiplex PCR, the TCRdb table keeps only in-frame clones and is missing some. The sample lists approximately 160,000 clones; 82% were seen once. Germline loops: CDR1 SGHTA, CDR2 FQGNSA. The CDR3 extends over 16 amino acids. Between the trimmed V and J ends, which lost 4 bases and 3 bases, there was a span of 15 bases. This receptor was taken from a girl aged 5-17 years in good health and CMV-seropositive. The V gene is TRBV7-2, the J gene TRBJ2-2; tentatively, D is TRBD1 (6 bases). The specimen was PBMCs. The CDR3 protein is CASSWGPGQHTGELFF. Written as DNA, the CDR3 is TGTGCCAGCAGCTGGGGACCGGGACAACACACCGGGGAGCTGTTTTTT.